This TCR beta chain emerged from a study of blood T cells in healthy people across ages (dated by TCRdb to 2014 to 2015). Background on the whole study: In model experiments, template switching captured about one uniquely barcoded TCR beta cDNA molecule for every two T cells. To track age-related changes in TCR beta repertoire diversity, the study relied on deep sequencing normalized with unique cDNA molecular identifiers. The donors were split into four age groups: young (average 16 years), middle-aged (39), aged (more than 60) and long-lived (over 80). To avoid experimental bias, donors of different ages were randomly spread across the sequencing lanes. Two additional independent replicas of 1 million unique cDNA reads from the same blood draw were analyzed for two donors (one aged 18 to 30 and one aged 80 or older).

The roughly 38 donors, aged about 6 to 95 years, were systemically healthy Caucasian individuals from Russia. Ten milliliters of peripheral blood were collected from each donor into EDTA-treated Vacutainer tubes. Ficoll-Paque density-gradient centrifugation was used to isolate PBMCs, with at least 6.5 million per sample. Total RNA, at least 6 micrograms per sample, was extracted from PBMCs with Trizol reagent. Naive CD45RAhigh/CD27high T cell percentages were measured by flow cytometry on a PBMC aliquot from every donor. What the work shows at the level of the full study, not this receptor alone: Since profiling was done on bulk unsorted PBMCs, naive and antigen-experienced compartments could not be conclusively compared. Compared with the aged group, more naive CD4+ T cells, fewer expanded clones and increased TCR diversity were shown by the long-lived group, suggesting age selection. Because the CMV infection status of the donors was unknown, age-related changes in expanded clonotypes may potentially have been confounded. A strong correlation was found between observed TCR beta diversity and the percentage of naive T cells measured by flow cytometry. Estimates of total diversity based on one million sequenced T cells were considered lower bounds and underestimates. Observed TCR beta diversity per million T cells fell roughly linearly with age, and a significant reduction was already apparent by age about 43.

A few counts support this clonotype. Its target antigen remains unknown. Within one base of it there is no much larger clone, and no base qualities were kept. CDR1 and CDR2 (MDHEN, SYDVKM) derive from the germline V gene. The CDR3 holds 13 amino acids from the cysteine to the phenylalanine. The sequence is cut down to CDR3 DNA, 39 bases in frame from base 1. Between the V and J ends, shortened by 4 bases and 3 bases respectively, the junction contains 10 bases. Library creation used 5' RACE. The run used an Illumina HiSeq 2500. The second PCR ran for about 6 to 12 cycles and used a J-beta primer mix along with a sample-barcoded 5' primer. A template-switch 5' adaptor carrying 12 random nucleotides introduced a unique molecular identifier onto each TCR beta cDNA molecule. At least 2.5 million CDR3-containing paired-end reads were obtained from each sample. The Mint cDNA synthesis kit, primed by a TRBC-specific oligonucleotide, was used to synthesize first-strand cDNA from all RNA. Following uracil-DNA glycosylase treatment, all cDNA underwent a first 18-cycle PCR with the universal primers M1SS and BC2_uni_R. The authors' analysis ran thus. For normalization, 1 million high-quality reads were randomly selected from each sample, with every read carrying a distinct molecular identifier. Instead of being binned into consensus sequences, reads with shared molecular identifiers were discarded. CDR3 identification, clonotype clustering and error correction used MiTCR with a Q25 quality threshold and the strictest error-elimination algorithm. Lower-bound total TCR beta diversity was estimated with a nonparametric unseen species model using Euler transformation. TCRdb trimmed public reads at Q25 via fastp, called clones via MiXCR and kept in-frame beta chains. Every distinct CDR3 protein forms one entry, paired with its most common genes and DNA. The V and J calls come from TCRdb's annotation, not from the publication. This sample has 730,000 or so distinct CDR3 sequences in its table, and roughly 45% of those were observed once. The top ten clonotypes cover around a fifth of the sample.

The chain joins TRBV28 to TRBJ2-7; a confident D gene designation cannot be given. The TCR comes from an older woman in good health. The material sequenced was blood. CDR3 loop: CASSSFRSYEQYF. The bases read TGTGCCAGCAGTTCCTTTCGGAGCTACGAGCAGTACTTC.